In its sample, the clone carrying this T cell receptor beta chain was seen a few times. Its antigen is unknown. Germline lookup yields CDR1 LGHNA and CDR2 YNFKEQ. The CDR3 length is 14 residues. The V end was cut by 6 bases, the J end by 7 bases, with 15 bases between. The entry originates in a study of response to subunit inactivated influenza vaccine. General study results and limits: Authors suggested each seasonal flu vaccination may recruit only limited numbers of new T cells.

TCRdb reprocessed the RT-PCR reads with MiXCR, giving one entry per CDR3 protein. The data contain 650,000 to 800,000 distinct CDR3 sequences, over 11% of them singletons. The specimen comprised PBMCs from blood, sampled less than 15 days before vaccination. The receptor was isolated from a man between 50 and 59 years old who received an inactivated influenza vaccine. The chain is built from TRBV4-2 and TRBJ2-2, with D perhaps being TRBD1 or TRBD2 (5 bases each). CDR3 DNA sequence: TGTGCCAGCAGGAGCTGGGGGACGGGCGGGGAGCTGTTTTTT. Translation gives CASRSWGTGGELFF.